A single sample is the source of the 5 T cell receptor beta chains below, sequenced in a study of shared clonotypes between healthy human individuals. The repertoire was sequenced with immunoSEQ multiplex PCR; TCRdb's copy has only in-frame clones and lacks some. The table lists some 1.5 million clones, 95% to 99% of them singletons, with approximately 0.45% in the top ten. Material: naive CD4+ T cells sorted from blood. As for subset: CD45RA+ positively selected. Receptor source: a man aged 25-45 years in good health.

The J gene is TRBJ2-7, the V gene TRBV7-2, with 11 positions matching TRBD2. CDR1 SGHTA and CDR2 FQGNSA come from the germline V gene. The CDR3 length is 18 residues. V was pared by 8 bases and J by 4 bases, with 19 bases of the junction left unmatched. The CDR3 sequence is CASVPGGASGRLLYEQYF. CDR3 bases: TGTGCCAGCGTCCCCGGCGGGGCTAGCGGGAGGCTCTTGTACGAGCAGTACTTC.

The V call is TRBV6-5, the J call TRBJ2-2; 8 bases align to TRBD1. V lost 2 bases to trimming and J lost 6 bases; unmatched junction nucleotides: 8. The CDR3 runs to 16 residues. The germline V gene has CDR1 MNHEY and CDR2 SVGAGI. The CDR3 loop is CASSYLPRGRAGELFF. CDR3 sequence (DNA): TGTGCCAGCAGTTACCTCCCCAGGGGGCGCGCCGGGGAGCTGTTTTTT.

The rearrangement uses TRBV18 and TRBJ2-4, with 12 bases matching TRBD2. With V trimmed by 2 bases and J by 6 bases, 17 bases remained unmatched. The CDR3 consists of 20 residues. Looked up from germline, CDR1 is KGHSH and CDR2 is LQKENI. The CDR3 reads CASSPTPLAGGPGGRNIQYF. CDR3 DNA sequence: TGTGCCAGCTCACCAACCCCCCTAGCGGGAGGGCCTGGGGGTAGAAACATTCAGTACTTC.

CDR3 sequence: CSAGDSRTNEKLFF. In nucleotides, the CDR3 is TGCAGCGCCGGGGACAGTCGAACTAATGAAAAACTGTTTTTT. The chain recombines TRBV29-1 with TRBJ1-4; 7 nucleotides match TRBD1. V was clipped by 7 bases and J by 1 base; unmatched bases: 6. Germline CDR1 reads SQVTM; CDR2 reads ANQGSEA. This CDR3 has 14 amino acids.

This chain connects TRBV5-1 to TRBJ2-7, with 10 bases fitting TRBD2. The germline V gene encodes CDR1 SGHRS and CDR2 YFSETQ. V was clipped by 2 bases and J by 1 base; unmatched bases: 6. The CDR3 consists of 16 residues. Written as DNA, the CDR3 is TGCGCCAGCAGCTTCTCCGGGACTAGCGCTTCCTACGAGCAGTACTTC. Residues: CASSFSGTSASYEQYF.